Presented here are 28 T cell receptor beta chains from one specimen sequenced in a study of control samples from healthy donors and cancer patients (dated by TCRdb to 2019 to 2021). Library construction relied on the immunoSEQ multiplex PCR assay. TCRdb re-hosts the immuneACCESS table, in-frame sequences only. Its copies lack some clones; in the studies checked, an unresolved V gene accounts for under half of them, and the cause for the rest is not known. The sample table shows some 120,000 clones, and 75% to 90% are seen once. The ten largest clones add up to around 1.1% of the sample. Sequencing was carried out using PBMCs. All receptors derive from a woman aged 45-60 years with colorectal cancer.

The chain joins TRBV6-6 to TRBJ1-1; D may be TRBD1 (6 bases). The V and J ends lost 4 bases and 3 bases respectively, with 12 bases between them. There are 14 residues in the CDR3. CDR1 is MNHNY and CDR2 is SVGAGI in the germline V gene (reference sequence). The CDR3 loop is CASSLGQGHTEAFF. CDR3 coding DNA: TGTGCCAGCAGTTTGGGCCAGGGGCACACTGAAGCTTTCTTT.

V usage is TRBV19 and J usage is TRBJ1-1; unclear D gene. CDR3 length: 14 residues. The germline V gene encodes CDR1 LNHDA and CDR2 SQIVND (reference sequence). With 1 base removed from V and 3 bases from J, the gap between germline ends came to 9 bases. In DNA form, the CDR3 reads TGTGCCAGTAGTATAGTCGGGCTGTACACTGAAGCTTTCTTT. Translation: CASSIVGLYTEAFF.

This chain links TRBV12-3 or TRBV12-4 with TRBJ2-5; weak D call: TRBD1 (6 bases). The CDR3 length is 13 residues. V shed 5 bases and J shed 1 base, with 8 bases lying between them. This CDR3 is CASSGQFQETQYF. CDR3 sequence (DNA): TGTGCCAGCAGTGGACAGTTCCAAGAGACCCAGTACTTC.

The V call is TRBV5-1, the J call TRBJ2-1; the D is unclear. This CDR3 comprises 13 residues. Trimming took off 3 bases at V and 12 bases at J, with 16 bases between the two ends. Germline V lookup: CDR1 SGHRS, CDR2 YFSETQ. CDR3 protein: CASSSRIDIRQFF. As DNA, the CDR3 is TGCGCCAGCAGCTCTCGAATTGATATTCGGCAGTTCTTC.

The chain recombines TRBV6-5 with TRBJ1-2; 8 nucleotides agree with TRBD1. CDR3 length: 13 residues. Trimming at V came to 6 bases and at J to 7 bases, leaving 7 bases not matched to a gene. CDR1 is MNHEY, CDR2 SVGAGI, per germline. The CDR3 loop reads CASSWTGSGGYTF. The CDR3 DNA sequence: TGTGCCAGCAGCTGGACAGGGTCCGGTGGCTACACCTTC.

The rearrangement links TRBV9 to TRBJ2-1; D perhaps matches TRBD2 (5 bases). CDR1 is SGDLS and CDR2 is YYNGEE in the germline V gene. Trimming shortened V by 4 bases and J by 4 bases, and 15 bases separated the two germline ends. The CDR3 spans 15 residues. The CDR3 region has the DNA TGTGCCAGCAGCAGGACTTCCCCCGGGTACAATGAGCAGTTCTTC. Translating gives CASSRTSPGYNEQFF.

The V call is TRBV2, the J call TRBJ2-5; 10 nucleotides match TRBD2. Germline CDR1 reads SNHLY; CDR2 reads FYNNEI. J was trimmed by 6 bases and V by 4 bases; bases with no gene match: 8. The CDR3 extends over 15 amino acids. The CDR3 is CASSGLAGEVKTQYF. DNA for the CDR3: TGTGCCAGCAGTGGTCTAGCGGGGGAGGTAAAGACCCAGTACTTC.

The chain links TRBV6-5 to TRBJ2-5; TRBD1 aligns across 9 bases. Germline CDR1 is MNHEY and CDR2 is SVGAGI. This CDR3 region has 15 residues. V dropped 4 bases and J dropped 5; count of bases not matched to a gene: 8. CDR3 residues: CASSLQGAARETQYF. Written as DNA, the CDR3 is TGTGCCAGCAGTTTACAGGGGGCCGCGAGGGAGACCCAGTACTTC.

As to this clone: In the same sample, other DNA sequences code for this CDR3. The chain joins TRBV6-5 to TRBJ2-7; D is unresolved. The CDR3 contains 10 residues. V lost 8 bases and J lost 6, with 8 bases in between. CDR1 and CDR2 from the germline V gene are MNHEY and SVGAGI. As DNA, the CDR3 is TGTGCCAGCTCCTCCCTCGAGCAGTACTTC. It encodes CASSSLEQYF.

V is TRBV11-3 and J is TRBJ2-3; the match to TRBD1 covers 11 bases. CDR1 is SGHNT and CDR2 is YENEEA in the germline V gene. The CDR3 has 15 amino acids. J gave up 5 bases and V 4 bases, and 5 bases lay outside the gene matches. The CDR3 is CASSYGQGAEDTQYF. Written as DNA, the CDR3 is TGTGCCAGCAGCTACGGACAGGGGGCGGAAGATACGCAGTATTTT.

The CDR3 DNA reads as TGCAGCGTTGACTCAGGGGGGGAGACCCAGTACTTC. Protein: CSVDSGGETQYF. The J gene is TRBJ2-5, the V gene TRBV29-1; a possible D gene is TRBD1 (7 bases). Germline V gene sequence: CDR1 SQVTM, CDR2 ANQGSEA. The CDR3 runs to 12 residues. Trimming cost V 3 bases and J 5 bases, with 10 bases left between them.

Here the CDR3 reads CASSLQRDQPQHF. The CDR3 DNA is TGTGCCAGCAGCTTGCAGAGGGATCAGCCCCAGCATTTT. The rearrangement uses TRBV11-2 and TRBJ1-5, with D uncertain. Between the trimmed V and J ends, which lost 3 bases and 5 bases, there was a span of 8 bases. Germline CDR1 and CDR2: SGHAT and FQNNGV. This CDR3 has 13 residues.

This clone was seen a few times. DNA of the CDR3: TGTGCCAGCAGCTTAGGGACAGCCATCAATCAGCCCCAGCATTTT. Protein sequence: CASSLGTAINQPQHF. This rearrangement joins TRBV7-4 to TRBJ1-5; tentative D call: TRBD1 (6 bases). The CDR3 sequence is 15 residues long. Trimming took off 1 base at V and 3 bases at J, with 10 bases between the two ends. CDR1 is SGHVT and CDR2 is SQSDAQ in the germline V gene.

The CDR3 DNA reads as TGTGCCAGCAGCCCGGGGCAGGAAAATGAGCAGTTCTTC. It codes for CASSPGQENEQFF. The chain links TRBV25-1 to TRBJ2-1; perhaps D is TRBD1 or TRBD2 (5 bases each). In germline, CDR1 is MGHDK, CDR2 SYGVNS. V was trimmed by 6 bases and J by 7 bases, leaving 13 bases between them. The CDR3 runs to 13 residues. The full variable domain, in which reference TRBV25-1 and TRBJ2-1 provide the parts outside the CDR3, is EADIYQTPRYLVIGTGKKITLECSQTMGHDKMYWYQQDPGMELHLIHYSYGVNSTEKGDLSSESTVSRIRTEHFPLTLESARPSHTSQYLCASSPGQENEQFFGPGTRLTVL.

CDR3 region: CASRSMRGGGEKLFF. CDR3 bases: TGTGCCAGTAGGAGTATGAGGGGAGGCGGTGAAAAACTGTTTTTT. The rearrangement joins TRBV19 to TRBJ1-4; D perhaps matches TRBD1 (5 bases). Germline lookup yields CDR1 LNHDA and CDR2 SQIVND (reference sequence). This CDR3 has 15 residues. Trimming stripped 6 bases from V and 7 bases from J, with 18 bases between.

In its sample, this clone was seen a few times. The chain employs TRBV11-2 and TRBJ2-1; the D gene is possibly TRBD2 (5 bases). There are 13 residues in the CDR3. Trimming stripped 4 bases from V and 7 bases from J, with 11 bases between. The germline V gene encodes CDR1 SGHAT and CDR2 FQNNGV. The DNA of the CDR3 is TGTGCCAGCAGCTCGGGATTAGCGAATGAGCAGTTCTTC. This encodes CASSSGLANEQFF.

The chain carries TRBV28 and TRBJ1-3; tentative D call: TRBD1 (6 bases). CDR1 and CDR2 from the germline V gene are MDHEN and SYDVKM. CDR3 length: 15 residues. V lost 8 bases to trimming and J lost 0 bases, with 14 bases between them. The CDR3 protein is CASGGHTSSGNTIYF. The CDR3 DNA reads TGTGCCAGCGGGGGACACACGAGCTCTGGAAACACCATATATTTT.

V usage is TRBV7-2 and J usage is TRBJ2-2, with D perhaps matching TRBD1 (6 bases). Germline V gene lookup returns CDR1 SGHTA and CDR2 FQGNSA. The CDR3 length is 16 residues. The germline V and J ends were trimmed by 5 bases and 7 bases, with 20 bases remaining between them. In nucleotides, the CDR3 is TGTGCCAGCAGCCAGCCGTGGGACATCGAGTACGGGGAGCTGTTTTTT. The encoded protein is CASSQPWDIEYGELFF.

The rearrangement uses TRBV3-1 (or the pseudogene TRBV3-2) and TRBJ1-4; 8 nucleotides line up with TRBD1. Germline values: CDR1 LGHDT, CDR2 YNNKEL (reference sequence). This CDR3 has 16 amino acids. Trimming at V came to 4 bases and at J to 10 bases, leaving 14 bases not matched to a gene. The DNA for the CDR3 is TGTGCCAGCAGCCTCGGCGGCAGGGGGCGTTTTGGAAAACTGTTTTTT. Its protein product is CASSLGGRGRFGKLFF.

The sample holds one count of this clone. CDR3 bases: TGCGCCAGCAGCTTGGTTCCGACAGGGAACGAAGCTTTCTTT. Its protein is CASSLVPTGNEAFF. The chain employs TRBV5-1 and TRBJ1-1, with 7 nucleotides matching TRBD1. The V and J ends lost 0 bases and 8 bases, in that order; junction bases with no gene match: 7. The CDR3 is made up of 14 amino acids. CDR1 and CDR2 (germline): SGHRS, YFSETQ. The full variable domain, its missing parts supplied by reference TRBV5-1 and TRBJ1-1, is KAGVTQTPRYLIKTRGQQVTLSCSPISGHRSVSWYQQTPGQGLQFLFEYFSETQRNKGNFPGRFSGRQFSNSRSEMNVSTLELGDSALYLCASSLVPTGNEAFFGQGTRLTVV.

This clone has more than one count but fewer than ten. The chain joins TRBV28 to TRBJ1-1; no reliable D call. The CDR3 extends over 14 amino acids. Germline V gene data show CDR1 as MDHEN and CDR2 as SYDVKM. Between the trimmed V and J ends, which lost 6 bases and 3 bases, there was a span of 14 bases. The CDR3 sequence: CASRPLDLDTEAFF. The CDR3 region has the DNA TGTGCCAGCAGACCCCTCGACTTGGACACTGAAGCTTTCTTT.

The chain joins TRBV4-2 to TRBJ2-2; a weak D match, TRBD2 (6 bases). CDR3 length: 15 residues. V gave up 0 bases and J gave up 7 bases, with 12 bases separating them. CDR1 LGHNA and CDR2 YNFKEQ come from the germline V gene. CDR3 amino acids: CASSQETSDGGELFF. The CDR3 nucleotides read TGTGCCAGCAGCCAAGAGACTAGTGACGGCGGGGAGCTGTTTTTT.

The J gene is TRBJ2-1, the V gene TRBV2; 13 bases line up with TRBD2. The CDR3 extends over 15 amino acids. The junction had 9 bases not matched to a gene; V was cut back by 6 bases and J by 10 bases. Looked up from germline, CDR1 is SNHLY and CDR2 is FYNNEI. The CDR3, as DNA: TGTGCCAGCAGCCTCACTAGCGGGGGGGCGTCGGAGCAGTTCTTC. It codes for CASSLTSGGASEQFF.

This chain joins TRBV19 and TRBJ1-1; D may be TRBD1 (6 bases). V was shortened by 3 bases and J by 9 bases, with 14 bases between the two germline ends. The CDR3 runs to 13 residues. Germline CDR1 and CDR2: LNHDA and SQIVND (reference sequence). CDR3 DNA sequence: TGTGCCAGTAGTATGGGCCCCGGGACAAAAGCTTTCTTT. It is translated as CASSMGPGTKAFF. The complete variable domain, with remaining parts taken from reference TRBV19 and TRBJ1-1, reads DGGITQSPKYLFRKEGQNVTLSCEQNLNHDAMYWYRQDPGQGLRLIYYSQIVNDFQKGDIAEGYSVSREKKESFPLTVTSAQKNPTAFYLCASSMGPGTKAFFGQGTRLTVV.

A word on this clone: Compared with germline, one end of the junction differs, possibly owing to a read error. The chain combines TRBV7-7 with TRBJ2-3; TRBD1 is a possible D gene (6 bases). The CDR3 is made up of 15 amino acids. Germline loops: CDR1 SSHAT, CDR2 FNYEAQ (reference sequence). The CDR3 is CASSSTQGGTDTQYF. CDR3 in DNA: TGTGCTAGCAGCTCCACACAGGGTGGAACAGATACGCAGTATTTT.

The chain carries TRBV10-3 and TRBJ1-2; D is uncertain. Germline CDR1 is ENHRY and CDR2 is SYGVKD. Deletions cut 5 bases from V and 8 bases from J, with 18 bases between. The CDR3 is 14 residues long. DNA of the CDR3: TGTGCCATCAGTCCCCTTGATGGACTTCGAGGCTACACCTTC. Encoded protein: CAISPLDGLRGYTF.

The V and J genes are TRBV3-1 (or the pseudogene TRBV3-2) and TRBJ2-1; no firm D call. This CDR3 has 15 amino acids. V was shortened by 1 base and J by 5 bases, with 12 bases between the two germline ends. Germline V gene lookup returns CDR1 LGHDT and CDR2 YNNKEL (reference sequence). CDR3 sequence: CASSQVSWSHNEQFF. The CDR3 nucleotides are TGTGCCAGCAGCCAAGTATCTTGGAGTCACAATGAGCAGTTCTTC.

This clone was detected only a few times. The V call is TRBV6-5, the J call TRBJ2-2, with 8 bases aligning to TRBD1. With V trimmed by 8 bases and J by 4 bases, 9 bases remained unmatched. CDR3 length equals 15 residues. Germline CDR1 reads MNHEY; CDR2 reads SVGAGI. The CDR3 DNA reads as TGTGCCAGCCTGGCAGGGGGCGCGCGCACCGGGGAGCTGTTTTTT. This sequence encodes CASLAGGARTGELFF.